These T cell receptor beta chains were read from a single sample in a study of shared clonotypes between healthy human individuals. The assay was immunoSEQ multiplex PCR, and TCRdb's table has in-frame clones only and misses some. The sample has roughly 490,000 clones, around 80% seen once. Sequences were obtained from PBMCs. The source of these receptors is a woman in her thirties or forties in good health. Some clones in this sample may be carry-over from other donors' samples. Each CDR3 is given with its conserved first and last residue. A D gene is named only where the DNA matches it firmly. Clone size, where shown, is once, few, many, or a class for clones that have expanded.

clone size: NA
V gene: TRBV7-2
J gene: TRBJ2-7
D gene: NA
CDR3 DNA: TGTGCCAGCAGCTTAAAGTACGAGCAGTACTTC
CDR3 protein: CASSLKYEQYF

clone size: few
V gene: TRBV18
J gene: TRBJ1-2
D gene: NA
CDR3 DNA: TGTGCCAGCTCACCGGAGGCGGGGTACGACGGCTATGGCTACACCTTC
CDR3 protein: CASSPEAGYDGYGYTF

clone size: many
V gene: TRBV12-5
J gene: TRBJ1-2
D gene: TRBD1
CDR3 DNA: TGTGCTAGTGGTTCCTCCGACAGGGATTATGGCTACACCTTC
CDR3 protein: CASGSSDRDYGYTF

clone size: NA
V gene: TRBV28
J gene: TRBJ1-1
D gene: TRBD1
CDR3 DNA: TGTGCCAGCAGTTTTTTGTCGACAGGGGTCACTGAAGCTTTCTTT
CDR3 protein: CASSFLSTGVTEAFF

clone size: NA
V gene: TRBV6-1
J gene: TRBJ1-2
D gene: NA
CDR3 DNA: TGTGCCAGCAGTGAAAGCGTAGGTAATAACTATGGCTACACCTTC
CDR3 protein: CASSESVGNNYGYTF

clone size: NA
V gene: TRBV18
J gene: TRBJ2-2
D gene: TRBD1
CDR3 DNA: TGTGCCAGCTCACCTGGCCCGGGACAGGGAAACACCGGGGAGCTGTTTTTT
CDR3 protein: CASSPGPGQGNTGELFF

clone size: NA
V gene: TRBV7-3
J gene: TRBJ2-1
D gene: TRBD2
CDR3 DNA: TGTGCCAGCAGGCCTCCGGGACTAGACAATGAGCAGTTCTTC
CDR3 protein: CASRPPGLDNEQFF

clone size: NA
V gene: TRBV7-8
J gene: TRBJ1-2
D gene: TRBD1
CDR3 DNA: TGTGCCAGCAGCCTTAGGCCCGGACAGGGATACTATGGCTACACCTTC
CDR3 protein: CASSLRPGQGYYGYTF

clone size: NA
V gene: TRBV5-3
J gene: TRBJ2-2
D gene: TRBD2
CDR3 DNA: TGTGCCAGAAGCTTGGTTGCTAGCGGAGCTACCGGGGAGCTGTTTTTT
CDR3 protein: CARSLVASGATGELFF

clone size: NA
V gene: TRBV19
J gene: TRBJ2-1
D gene: TRBD2
CDR3 DNA: TGTGCCAGTAGTGTCACTGAGCGGGGTTCCTACAATGAGCAGTTCTTC
CDR3 protein: CASSVTERGSYNEQFF

clone size: NA
V gene: TRBV19
J gene: TRBJ2-7
D gene: NA
CDR3 DNA: TGTGCCAGTAGCCTCGGGACGGATCTATACGAGCAGTACTTC
CDR3 protein: CASSLGTDLYEQYF

clone size: few
V gene: TRBV18
J gene: TRBJ2-3
D gene: NA
CDR3 DNA: TGTGCCAGCTCACCGGCCGCCCCGGGGGATACGCAGTATTTT
CDR3 protein: CASSPAAPGDTQYF

clone size: NA
V gene: TRBV11-2
J gene: TRBJ2-7
D gene: NA
CDR3 DNA: TGTGCCAGCAGCTTGAGCAAATTCAACGAGCAGTACTTC
CDR3 protein: CASSLSKFNEQYF

clone size: NA
V gene: TRBV19
J gene: TRBJ1-5
D gene: NA
CDR3 DNA: TGTGCCAGTACTTACGCGAGGGGGGCGAGAGGCAATCAGCCCCAGCATTTT
CDR3 protein: CASTYARGARGNQPQHF

clone size: NA
V gene: TRBV7-3
J gene: TRBJ2-1
D gene: TRBD2
CDR3 DNA: TGTGCCAGCAGCCCAAGGACTAGCGGGAGTTACAATGAGCAGTTCTTC
CDR3 protein: CASSPRTSGSYNEQFF

clone size: NA
V gene: TRBV5-1
J gene: TRBJ2-7
D gene: TRBD2
CDR3 DNA: TGCGCCAGCAGCGCGACGGGGACTACCTTCGGAGAGCAGTACTTC
CDR3 protein: CASSATGTTFGEQYF

clone size: once
V gene: TRBV18
J gene: TRBJ1-1
D gene: NA
CDR3 DNA: TGTGCCAGCTCACCACACCCCATCAAGAGAGGCGGCACTGAAGCTTTCTTT
CDR3 protein: CASSPHPIKRGGTEAFF

clone size: NA
V gene: TRBV29-1
J gene: TRBJ2-2
D gene: TRBD1
CDR3 DNA: TGCAGCGTTGCCAGGGACAGGGAATTTTTTCTCACCGGGGAGCTGTTTTTT
CDR3 protein: CSVARDREFFLTGELFF

clone size: few
V gene: TRBV6-1
J gene: TRBJ1-1
D gene: NA
CDR3 DNA: TGTGCCAGCAGTGAAGACGCGGGTTCGAACACTGAAGCTTTCTTT
CDR3 protein: CASSEDAGSNTEAFF

clone size: NA
V gene: TRBV6-6
J gene: TRBJ2-7
D gene: NA
CDR3 DNA: TGTGCCAGCAGTTATAGAGAATACGAGCAGTACTTC
CDR3 protein: CASSYREYEQYF

clone size: NA
V gene: TRBV5-1
J gene: TRBJ1-1
D gene: NA
CDR3 DNA: TGCGCCAGCAGCTTGGGGCCCGGGGCGAACACTGAAGCTTTCTTT
CDR3 protein: CASSLGPGANTEAFF

clone size: NA
V gene: TRBV7-9
J gene: TRBJ2-1
D gene: NA
CDR3 DNA: TGTGCCAGCAGCTTATACAGGGTCGCAAGGAATGAGCAGTTCTTC
CDR3 protein: CASSLYRVARNEQFF

clone size: NA
V gene: TRBV19
J gene: TRBJ1-5
D gene: NA
CDR3 DNA: TGTGCCAGTAGTACTCGGGCCCGGCGGGGCAATCAGCCCCAGCATTTT
CDR3 protein: CASSTRARRGNQPQHF

clone size: NA
V gene: TRBV15
J gene: TRBJ1-2
D gene: TRBD1
CDR3 DNA: TGTGCCACCAGCACCGGGACAGGGTTAGGCTATGGCTACACCTTC
CDR3 protein: CATSTGTGLGYGYTF

clone size: NA
V gene: TRBV28
J gene: TRBJ2-2
D gene: TRBD1
CDR3 DNA: TGTGCCAGCAGTATGAACAGGGGGGCCACCGGGGAGCTGTTTTTT
CDR3 protein: CASSMNRGATGELFF

clone size: NA
V gene: TRBV6-1
J gene: TRBJ1-1
D gene: NA
CDR3 DNA: TGTGCCAGCAGTGAGCACGTCGGGGCCACGAACACTGAAGCTTTCTTT
CDR3 protein: CASSEHVGATNTEAFF

clone size: NA
V gene: TRBV4-1
J gene: TRBJ2-7
D gene: TRBD2
CDR3 DNA: TGCGCCAGCAGCCACCCTTTAGCGGGAGGGTCCTACGAGCAGTACTTC
CDR3 protein: CASSHPLAGGSYEQYF

clone size: few
V gene: TRBV6-1
J gene: TRBJ1-1
D gene: NA
CDR3 DNA: TGTGCCAGCAGCGGCCGTACTGAAGCTTTCTTT
CDR3 protein: CASSGRTEAFF

clone size: NA
V gene: TRBV11-2
J gene: TRBJ1-1
D gene: NA
CDR3 DNA: TGTGCCAGCAGCTTGTCCCTTGGAGAGAACACTGAAGCTTTCTTT
CDR3 protein: CASSLSLGENTEAFF

clone size: NA
V gene: TRBV4-3
J gene: TRBJ2-7
D gene: TRBD2
CDR3 DNA: TGCGCCAGCAGCCAAGGACTAGCGGGCAGTCCCTACGAGCAGTACTTC
CDR3 protein: CASSQGLAGSPYEQYF

clone size: NA
V gene: TRBV9
J gene: TRBJ2-1
D gene: NA
CDR3 DNA: TGTGCCAGCGCCCGGGAGCCCTCTTCCTACAATGAGCAGTTCTTC
CDR3 protein: CASAREPSSYNEQFF

clone size: NA
V gene: TRBV28
J gene: TRBJ1-5
D gene: NA
CDR3 DNA: TGTGCCAGCAGTTTGGGTTCGTGGAATCAGCCCCAGCATTTT
CDR3 protein: CASSLGSWNQPQHF

clone size: NA
V gene: TRBV19
J gene: TRBJ2-1
D gene: NA
CDR3 DNA: TGTGCCAGTAGTCCTCGGACACCCAGGGATGAGCAGTTCTTC
CDR3 protein: CASSPRTPRDEQFF

clone size: NA
V gene: TRBV10-3
J gene: TRBJ2-5
D gene: NA
CDR3 DNA: TGTGCCATCAGTGAGGGTCAAGAGACCCAGTACTTC
CDR3 protein: CAISEGQETQYF

clone size: NA
V gene: TRBV7-2
J gene: TRBJ2-7
D gene: TRBD1
CDR3 DNA: TGTGCCAGCAGCCTCCGACAGGGACCCTACGAGCAGTACTTC
CDR3 protein: CASSLRQGPYEQYF

clone size: NA
V gene: TRBV9
J gene: TRBJ2-1
D gene: TRBD1
CDR3 DNA: TGTGCCAGCAGCCTACAGGACAGGGGATACAATGAGCAGTTCTTC
CDR3 protein: CASSLQDRGYNEQFF

clone size: NA
V gene: TRBV27
J gene: TRBJ2-2
D gene: NA
CDR3 DNA: TGTGCCAGCAGCCATTCGTGGTCGAACACCGGGGAGCTGTTTTTT
CDR3 protein: CASSHSWSNTGELFF

clone size: NA
V gene: TRBV28
J gene: TRBJ2-7
D gene: NA
CDR3 DNA: TGTGCCAGCGGACATATCTACGCGGGACGCCTGGGGCAGTACTTC
CDR3 protein: CASGHIYAGRLGQYF

clone size: NA
V gene: TRBV12-5
J gene: TRBJ2-2
D gene: TRBD2
CDR3 DNA: TGTGCTAGTGGTTTGGTACTAGCGGGAGGGCCCCCCGGGGAGCTGTTTTTT
CDR3 protein: CASGLVLAGGPPGELFF

clone size: once
V gene: TRBV2
J gene: TRBJ2-7
D gene: NA
CDR3 DNA: TGTGCCAGCCACCCTACTAGCATTTCCTACGAGCAGTACTTC
CDR3 protein: CASHPTSISYEQYF

clone size: NA
V gene: TRBV28
J gene: TRBJ2-5
D gene: NA
CDR3 DNA: TGTGCCAGCAGTCCCGCTGGTCAGGGAGGAGAGACCCAGTACTTC
CDR3 protein: CASSPAGQGGETQYF

clone size: few
V gene: TRBV29-1
J gene: TRBJ2-5
D gene: TRBD2
CDR3 DNA: TGCAGCGTGGAACTAGCGGGAGGGGAGACCCAGTACTTC
CDR3 protein: CSVELAGGETQYF

clone size: NA
V gene: TRBV28
J gene: TRBJ2-7
D gene: NA
CDR3 DNA: TGTGCCAGCAGGGGGGGCGCGCCCCACGAGCAGTACTTC
CDR3 protein: CASRGGAPHEQYF

clone size: once
V gene: TRBV19
J gene: TRBJ1-5
D gene: NA
CDR3 DNA: TGTGCCAGTAGTGATGGGCTTTATAGCAATCAGCCCCAGCATTTT
CDR3 protein: CASSDGLYSNQPQHF

clone size: once
V gene: TRBV7-9
J gene: TRBJ1-2
D gene: NA
CDR3 DNA: TGTGCCAGCAGCTCCGGTGGTGGCTACACCTTC
CDR3 protein: CASSSGGGYTF

clone size: NA
V gene: TRBV28
J gene: TRBJ2-3
D gene: TRBD2
CDR3 DNA: TGTGCCAGCAGTTCCTCGATCCCAATAGCGGGAATTCACACAGATACGCAGTATTTT
CDR3 protein: CASSSSIPIAGIHTDTQYF

clone size: NA
V gene: TRBV4-1
J gene: TRBJ2-3
D gene: NA
CDR3 DNA: TGCGCCAGCAGCCAAGGGGGGGCAATCGATACGCAGTATTTT
CDR3 protein: CASSQGGAIDTQYF

clone size: NA
V gene: TRBV11-2
J gene: TRBJ1-1
D gene: NA
CDR3 DNA: TGTGCCAGCAGCTTAGTTTGGGGTACTGAAGCTTTCTTT
CDR3 protein: CASSLVWGTEAFF

clone size: NA
V gene: TRBV10-3
J gene: TRBJ1-1
D gene: TRBD1
CDR3 DNA: TGTGCCATCACCCTGACAGGGGGAGGGACTGAAGCTTTCTTT
CDR3 protein: CAITLTGGGTEAFF

clone size: NA
V gene: TRBV28
J gene: TRBJ2-3
D gene: NA
CDR3 DNA: TGTGCCAGCACCGTTGTTGACAGCACAGATACGCAGTATTTT
CDR3 protein: CASTVVDSTDTQYF

clone size: NA
V gene: TRBV5-4
J gene: TRBJ2-1
D gene: TRBD2
CDR3 DNA: TGTGCCAGCAGCATCCTGATGGCGGGGGGAAATGAGCAGTTCTTC
CDR3 protein: CASSILMAGGNEQFF